The clone carrying this T cell receptor beta chain showed up just once. This specimen comes from a study of T cell changes during pregnancy in multiple sclerosis. The assay was immunoSEQ multiplex PCR, and TCRdb's table has in-frame clones only and misses some. Seen here are tens of thousands of clones, around nine tenths observed once, and the top ten hold approximately 0.27%. The junction had 8 bases not matched to a gene; V was cut back by 4 bases and J by 7 bases. The CDR3 covers 16 residues. CDR1 is SEHNR and CDR2 is FQNEAQ in the germline V gene (reference sequence). The rearrangement joins TRBV7-9 to TRBJ2-5; TRBD2 matches 14 bases. The receptor comes from a female donor with multiple sclerosis, enrolled in a pregnancy study. Sample: CD4+ T cells from peripheral blood mononuclear cells, taken in the second trimester of pregnancy. The CDR3 sequence is CASSYGLAGGTGTQYF. DNA for the CDR3: TGTGCCAGCAGCTACGGACTAGCGGGGGGCACGGGGACCCAGTACTTC.